A selection of T cell receptor beta chains follows, all from one sample in a study of blood T cell repertoires in COVID-19. The assay was immunoSEQ multiplex PCR, and TCRdb's table has in-frame clones only and misses some. The sample carries approximately 160,000 clones, roughly 81% recorded once. Sequenced material: peripheral blood. All receptors derive from a middle-aged man who had recovered from COVID-19. Each CDR3 is given with its conserved first and last residue. Each record gives: V gene, J gene, CDR3 protein.

TRBV28	TRBJ1-5	CASSFLRGNQPQHF
TRBV29-1	TRBJ2-7	CSVLTGTYEQYF
TRBV28	TRBJ2-1	CASSRGGAYNEQFF
TRBV6-2/TRBV6-3	TRBJ2-7	CASSPYQAGGGEQYF
TRBV6-2/TRBV6-3	TRBJ1-1	CASSYPMNGRAGNTEAFF
TRBV10-1	TRBJ2-4	CASAEDRRLLAKNIQYF
TRBV6-6	TRBJ2-2	CASSLTGDALTGELFF
TRBV11-3	TRBJ2-7	CASSPSYGNGTFEQYF
TRBV5-6	TRBJ2-6	CASSLVTGANVLTF
TRBV11-2	TRBJ2-5	CASSLEQAGGPQETQYF
TRBV11-3	TRBJ2-1	CASSTSGSNEQFF